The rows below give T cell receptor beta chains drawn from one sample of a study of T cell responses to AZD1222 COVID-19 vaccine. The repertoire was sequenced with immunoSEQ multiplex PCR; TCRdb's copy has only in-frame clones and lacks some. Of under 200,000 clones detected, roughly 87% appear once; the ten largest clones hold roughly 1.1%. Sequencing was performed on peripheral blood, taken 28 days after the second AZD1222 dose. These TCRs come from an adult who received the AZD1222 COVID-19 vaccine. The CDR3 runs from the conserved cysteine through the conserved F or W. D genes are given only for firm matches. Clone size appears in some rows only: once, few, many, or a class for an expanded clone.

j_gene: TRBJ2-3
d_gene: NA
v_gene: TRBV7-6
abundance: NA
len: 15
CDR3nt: TGTGCCAGCAGAATAACTAGCTCTGGCACAGATACGCAGTATTTT
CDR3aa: CASRITSSGTDTQYF

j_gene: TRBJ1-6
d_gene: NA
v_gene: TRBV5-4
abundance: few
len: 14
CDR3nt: TGTGCCAGCAGACTGGGGACAACGGGTTCACCCCTCCACTTT
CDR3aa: CASRLGTTGSPLHF

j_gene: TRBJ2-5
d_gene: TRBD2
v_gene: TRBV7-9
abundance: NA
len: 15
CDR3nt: TGTGCCAGCAGCTTAACTAGCGGGGGACAAGAGACCCAGTACTTC
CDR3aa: CASSLTSGGQETQYF

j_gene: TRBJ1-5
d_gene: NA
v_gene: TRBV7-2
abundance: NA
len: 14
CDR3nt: TGTGCCAGCACACCGAGGCGGGGCAATCAGCCCCAGCATTTT
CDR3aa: CASTPRRGNQPQHF

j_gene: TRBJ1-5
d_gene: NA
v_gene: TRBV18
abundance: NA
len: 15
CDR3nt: TGTGCCAGCTCACCTAGCAGGGCTGGCAATCAGCCCCAGCATTTT
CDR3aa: CASSPSRAGNQPQHF

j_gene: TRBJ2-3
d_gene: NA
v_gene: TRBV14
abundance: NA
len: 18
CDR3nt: TGTGCCAGCAGCCAATTAGGACGGGGGGCCATTAGCACAGATACGCAGTATTTT
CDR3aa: CASSQLGRGAISTDTQYF

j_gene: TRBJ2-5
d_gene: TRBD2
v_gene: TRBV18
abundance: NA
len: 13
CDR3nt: TGTGCCAGCTCACCTCAGCGGGGAGAGACCCAGTACTTC
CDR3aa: CASSPQRGETQYF

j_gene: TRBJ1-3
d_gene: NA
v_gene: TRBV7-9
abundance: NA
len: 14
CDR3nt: TGTGCCAGCAGTCAGGAGGGGGGACGTCCCGTCATATATTTT
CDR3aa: CASSQEGGRPVIYF

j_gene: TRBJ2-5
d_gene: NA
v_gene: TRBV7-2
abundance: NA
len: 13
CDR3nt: TGTGCCAGCAGCCCTCTCGGCGGGCGGACCCAGTACTTC
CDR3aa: CASSPLGGRTQYF

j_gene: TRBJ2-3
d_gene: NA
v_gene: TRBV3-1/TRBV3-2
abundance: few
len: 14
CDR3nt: TGTGCCAGCAGCCAAGACCACAGCACAGATACGCAGTATTTT
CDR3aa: CASSQDHSTDTQYF

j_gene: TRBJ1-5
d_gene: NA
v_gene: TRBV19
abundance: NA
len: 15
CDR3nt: TGTGCCAGTAGTATATCGGCGGGCGGCAATCAGCCCCAGCATTTT
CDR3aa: CASSISAGGNQPQHF

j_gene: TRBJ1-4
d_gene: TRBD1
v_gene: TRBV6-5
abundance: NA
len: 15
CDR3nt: TGTGCCAGCAGTCCAGGACAGGCCGTCTCAGAAAAACTGTTTTTT
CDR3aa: CASSPGQAVSEKLFF

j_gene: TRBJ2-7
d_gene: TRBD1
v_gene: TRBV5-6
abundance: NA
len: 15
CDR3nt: TGTGCCAGCAGTTCGACAGGGGGTTTCTCCTACGAGCAGTACTTC
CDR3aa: CASSSTGGFSYEQYF

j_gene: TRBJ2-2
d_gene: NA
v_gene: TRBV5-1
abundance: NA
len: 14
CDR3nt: TGCGCCAGCAGCTTGGAAAGAATCACCGGGGAGCTGTTTTTT
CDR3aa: CASSLERITGELFF

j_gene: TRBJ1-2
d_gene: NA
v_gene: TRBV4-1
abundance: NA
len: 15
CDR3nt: TGCGCCAGCAGCCAACCATCGCAAGGGACATATGGCTACACCTTC
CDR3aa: CASSQPSQGTYGYTF

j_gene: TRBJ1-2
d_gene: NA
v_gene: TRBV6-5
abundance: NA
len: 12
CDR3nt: TGTGCCAGCAGGAAGGGATACTATGGCTACACCTTC
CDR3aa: CASRKGYYGYTF

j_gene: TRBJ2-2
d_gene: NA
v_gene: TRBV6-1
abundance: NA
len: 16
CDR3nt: TGTGCCAGCAGTGATTTGCCTGGTGAACCTACCGGGGAGCTGTTTTTT
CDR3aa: CASSDLPGEPTGELFF

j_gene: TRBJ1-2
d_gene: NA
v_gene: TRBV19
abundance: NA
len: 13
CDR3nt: TGTGCCAGTAGTATGGGCGGGGACTATGGCTACACCTTC
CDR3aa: CASSMGGDYGYTF

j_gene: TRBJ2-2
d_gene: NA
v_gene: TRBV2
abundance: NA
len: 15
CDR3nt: TGTGCCAGCAGTGAACGCCCAGGAGGTACCGGGGAGCTGTTTTTT
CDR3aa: CASSERPGGTGELFF

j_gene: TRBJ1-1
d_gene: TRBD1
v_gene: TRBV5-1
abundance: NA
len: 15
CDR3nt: TGCGCCAGCAGCACCGACAGGGTAGTGAACACTGAAGCTTTCTTT
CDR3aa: CASSTDRVVNTEAFF

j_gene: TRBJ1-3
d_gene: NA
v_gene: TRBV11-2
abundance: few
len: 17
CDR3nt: TGTGCCAGCAGGGTAGGTGGAGGGCCCTACTCTGGAAACACCATATATTTT
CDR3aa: CASRVGGGPYSGNTIYF

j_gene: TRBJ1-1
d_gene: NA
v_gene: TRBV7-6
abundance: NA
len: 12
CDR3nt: TGTGCCAGCAGCCCCGTGAACACTGAAGCTTTCTTT
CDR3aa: CASSPVNTEAFF

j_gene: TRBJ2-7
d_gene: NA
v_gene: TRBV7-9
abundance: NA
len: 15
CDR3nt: TGTGCCAGCAGCCCAGGGCAGGGGTCGGGGGACGAGCAGTACTTC
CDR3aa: CASSPGQGSGDEQYF